The rows below give T cell receptor beta chains drawn from one sample of a study of OX40 agonist ivuxolimab in advanced cancers. Assay used: immunoSEQ multiplex PCR; TCRdb lists only in-frame clones, some missing. The table has 40,000 to 55,000 clones, 86% seen once; the top ten hold 6.7%. Sequencing was performed on CD4+ or CD8+ T cells sorted from blood, taken in a trial of the OX40 agonist ivuxolimab. The receptors stem from an adult with an advanced solid tumor such as melanoma, head and neck, liver or kidney cancer. CDR3s include the opening cysteine and the closing phenylalanine or tryptophan. The order of the fields is clone size, D gene, J gene, V gene, CDR3 protein, CDR3 DNA. D genes are given only for firm matches. Rows may omit the clone size; those that give it use once, few, many or a size class.

NA	TRBD2	TRBJ2-4	TRBV19	CASGGWEGSKNIQYF	TGTGCCAGTGGGGGTTGGGAGGGCTCCAAAAACATTCAGTACTTC
NA	TRBD1	TRBJ1-3	TRBV5-1	CASSFSGTGAGNTIYF	TGCGCCAGCAGCTTTAGCGGGACAGGGGCTGGAAACACCATATATTTT
few	NA	TRBJ2-1	TRBV7-3	CASSLMSPAGPLNEQFF	TGTGCCAGCAGCTTAATGAGCCCGGCGGGGCCGCTCAATGAGCAGTTCTTC
NA	NA	TRBJ1-5	TRBV5-5	CASSFMDGEQPQHF	TGTGCCAGCAGCTTCATGGACGGCGAACAGCCCCAGCATTTT
NA	NA	TRBJ2-3	TRBV7-9	CASALRGDLADTQYF	TGTGCCAGCGCCCTTAGGGGGGACCTAGCTGATACGCAGTATTTT
NA	TRBD1	TRBJ1-4	TRBV27	CASSKRTGINEKLFF	TGTGCCAGCAGTAAGAGGACAGGGATTAATGAAAAACTGTTTTTT
NA	TRBD1	TRBJ2-7	TRBV6-1	CASSEVGQLYEQYF	TGTGCCAGCAGTGAAGTGGGACAGCTCTACGAGCAGTACTTC
NA	NA	TRBJ1-1	TRBV30	CAWSPLGSRNTEAFF	TGTGCCTGGAGTCCTCTGGGCAGCCGGAACACTGAAGCTTTCTTT
NA	TRBD1	TRBJ1-2	TRBV27	CASRRTGGGTYGYTF	TGTGCCAGCAGAAGGACAGGGGGCGGTACCTATGGCTACACCTTC
NA	NA	TRBJ1-2	TRBV5-4	CASSLDRAKNGYTF	TGTGCCAGCAGCTTGGACAGGGCAAAGAATGGCTACACCTTC
NA	NA	TRBJ2-1	TRBV19	CASRASRGNNEQFF	TGTGCCAGTAGGGCCAGTCGGGGAAACAATGAGCAGTTCTTC
few	NA	TRBJ2-1	TRBV7-9	CASSSSHLGVYEQFF	TGTGCCAGCAGCTCCAGCCACCTTGGGGTCTATGAGCAGTTCTTC
once	TRBD1	TRBJ1-1	TRBV5-6	CASSLETGAGSHTEAFF	TGTGCCAGCAGCTTAGAAACAGGGGCGGGATCCCACACTGAAGCTTTCTTT
NA	NA	TRBJ1-1	TRBV7-9	CASRSDAMNTEAFF	TGTGCCAGCAGGTCGGACGCAATGAACACTGAAGCTTTCTTT
NA	NA	TRBJ1-1	TRBV28	CASSLTPVALEAFF	TGTGCCAGCAGTTTAACCCCTGTGGCTTTAGAAGCTTTCTTT
NA	NA	TRBJ1-2	TRBV15	CATSPRTADARGYTF	TGTGCCACCAGCCCCCGGACCGCCGATGCTCGTGGCTACACCTTC
NA	NA	TRBJ2-3	TRBV7-9	CASSRSGGAASTDTQYF	TGTGCCAGCAGCCGCTCTGGGGGGGCGGCTAGCACAGATACGCAGTATTTT
NA	TRBD2	TRBJ2-3	TRBV10-1	CASSDGSGGDTQYF	TGCGCCAGCAGTGACGGTAGCGGGGGAGATACGCAGTATTTT
NA	NA	TRBJ2-1	TRBV7-6	CASSLKGPSPFYNEQFF	TGTGCCAGCAGCTTAAAGGGTCCATCGCCATTCTACAATGAGCAGTTCTTC
NA	NA	TRBJ1-6	TRBV5-1	CASSLVWGSNSPLHF	TGCGCCAGCAGCTTGGTATGGGGATCGAATTCACCCCTCCACTTT
NA	TRBD1	TRBJ1-1	TRBV28	CASSSTGQWNTEAFF	TGTGCCAGCAGTTCCACGGGACAGTGGAACACTGAAGCTTTCTTT
NA	NA	TRBJ1-5	TRBV6-5	CASSYIKDSNQPQHF	TGTGCCAGCAGTTACATTAAGGATAGCAATCAGCCCCAGCATTTT
once	TRBD1	TRBJ2-1	TRBV29-1	CSVEGQGTYEQFF	TGCAGCGTTGAGGGACAGGGGACATATGAGCAGTTCTTC
NA	TRBD1	TRBJ2-7	TRBV10-3	CATSGQGAYEQYF	TGTGCCACCTCGGGACAGGGCGCCTACGAGCAGTACTTC
once	TRBD1	TRBJ1-2	TRBV5-1	CASSLEAGDRVGTNYGYTF	TGCGCCAGCAGCTTGGAGGCCGGGGACAGGGTAGGAACTAACTATGGCTACACCTTC
NA	TRBD1	TRBJ1-5	TRBV6-5	CASTPGQGGQPQHF	TGTGCCAGCACCCCTGGACAGGGAGGTCAGCCCCAGCATTTT
NA	NA	TRBJ2-7	TRBV5-1	CASSLEGTYEQYF	TGCGCCAGCAGCTTGGAGGGAACCTACGAGCAGTACTTC
NA	NA	TRBJ2-3	TRBV27	CASSFNRAYDTQYF	TGTGCCAGCAGTTTTAACAGGGCGTACGATACGCAGTATTTT
NA	NA	TRBJ2-7	TRBV5-4	CASSSRTDYEQYF	TGTGCCAGCAGCTCCAGGACAGACTACGAGCAGTACTTC
NA	TRBD1	TRBJ2-2	TRBV10-3	CAISGTGDTGELFF	TGTGCCATCAGTGGGACAGGGGACACCGGGGAGCTGTTTTTT
NA	NA	TRBJ1-3	TRBV30	CAWSGKINGNTIYF	TGTGCCTGGAGTGGGAAAATTAATGGAAACACCATATATTTT
NA	NA	TRBJ1-2	TRBV6-5	CASSYSSKHYGYTF	TGTGCCAGCAGTTACTCGTCGAAGCATTATGGCTACACCTTC